This entry concerns a single T cell receptor beta chain. What antigen it recognizes has not been identified. The data stem from a study of cytomegalovirus exposure and HLA in healthy donors (TCRdb year 2017). Looking at the study overall: In an earlier analysis of under 750 of the donors, around 300 Gb of sequence data and some 100 million unique TCR beta sequences from 180 million or so T cells were reported. An early release covering 500 to 750 HLA-typed donors comprised 250 to 350 gigabases of sequencing data and approximately 85 million unique TCR sequences. The genetic ancestry cluster associated with self-reported Caucasian donors included about four fifths of the 350 to 500 genotyped donors. The study aimed to test whether signatures of past pathogen exposure could be identified by cataloging public T cell receptors. The T cell repertoires of around 670 subjects were profiled by immunosequencing and related to cytomegalovirus serostatus. In addition to the first cohort of several hundred subjects, a separate validation cohort of 120 different subjects was used. High-throughput TCR immunosequencing, statistical association of individual TCRs with disease status, and machine learning were combined to predict cytomegalovirus infection status. To study patterns of TCR occurrence, a later analysis re-analyzed previously published TCR beta repertoires from 550 to 800 donors and added high-resolution HLA genotyping. In the later analysis, no new phenotypic data were used to find candidate immune exposures; instead, reliance was placed on TCR beta sequences and their occurrence across donors. In an earlier analysis of a few hundred of the donors, high-throughput TCR beta sequencing was used to judge whether each TCR beta V gene segment behaved as functional or pseudogenic. Donor age, sex, ethnicity and CMV serostatus were compiled alongside the repertoire data. Genome-wide SNP genotypes for about three fifths of the 666 donors were used in a later genetic analysis, which treated that subset as a discovery cohort. All discovery cohort repertoires had been generated using a single sequencing platform. Both class I and class II loci were covered by HLA typing, at four-digit resolution. Typing coverage varied by locus: roughly 629-640 donors for A, B, C, DRB1 and DQB1; approximately 500 for DQA1; around 610 for DPA1; roughly 470 for DPB1. Five DR-DQ haplotypes were treated as single units for association and clustering because of strong linkage in the cohort. Among roughly 400 genotyped donors of the cohort, an average of approximately 240,000 unique TCR beta nucleotide sequences was sequenced per donor, of which about 18% were non-productive.

The cohort comprised 550 to 700 healthy bone marrow donors. At the time of sampling, all cohort members were nominally healthy, though unrecorded immune exposures were likely present. The donor tested CMV seronegative and was one of the 352 seronegative cohort members. Each donor provided a peripheral blood sample, and peripheral blood mononuclear cells were used for TCR beta sequencing. Genomic DNA was extracted from the blood cell samples with the Qiagen DNeasy Blood Extraction Kit. From its cysteine to its phenylalanine, the CDR3 spans 15 amino acids. The DNA shown is the 45-base CDR3, in frame from base 1. Per the germline V gene (reference sequence), SGHKS is the CDR1 and YYEKEE is the CDR2. V and J are truncated by 3 bases and 2 bases respectively, leaving an intervening sequence of 12 bases. Here is what the overall study found, with its caveats: Some IMGT-functional V segments, including TRBV6-2 and TRBV6-3, could not be distinguished by the 87-base-pair reads and were therefore excluded. The study gave a list of some 150 TCR beta chains associated with cytomegalovirus. A few of the identified cytomegalovirus-associated TCR beta chains were confirmed in vitro to be specific for cytomegalovirus antigens. This cohort had only TCR beta chains sequenced, and the lack of alpha or paired-chain data limited which features could be detected. An earlier analysis of some 560 of the donors showed that most TCR beta V segments appeared in productive rearrangements either about 87% or about 30% of the time, which broadly matched IMGT annotations. A further reported finding was that TCR beta sequences accurately predicted the HLA-A and HLA-B alleles for most subjects in the first cohort. In both the original and validation cohorts, the classifier was reported to diagnose cytomegalovirus status with high specificity and sensitivity. Roughly uniform sequencing depth across donors was assumed in presence/absence analyses, although this assumption may not hold. According to the authors, the approach could potentially be generalized to other disease states and immunological phenotypes. In a later analysis, the rate of TCR association differed among HLA loci, with DRB1 alleles having the most associated TCRs and HLA-C alleles having the fewest. According to a later genetic analysis, donors in an Asian-associated ancestry cluster had fewer N-insertions in productive TCRs than the approximately 630-donor mean. A later analysis found that HLA-associated TCR beta chains were more clonally expanded and had lower generation probabilities than equally common non-associated chains. Correlated functional status among segregating V segments might be attributable to linkage disequilibrium, but an unknown experimental factor could not be ruled out. HLA typing was unavailable for some donors at each locus, so association tests used only the typed subset. A later genetic analysis associated a missense DCLRE1C variant with V-gene and J-gene trimming of TCR beta chains, and an independent cohort replicated the association. A cluster of highly shared sequence variants was judged likely to represent a technical artifact of the sequencing pipeline. Because counts were too low, more than 15 rarely observed V segments, including chromosome 9 orphons, were left out of the earlier analysis of about 620 of the donors. Immune exposure information for the cohort was limited to CMV serostatus. Several of the top co-occurrence clusters appeared to be linked to parvovirus B19, influenza, CMV and Epstein-Barr virus, according to a later analysis. Most CMV-associated TCR beta chains appeared to be HLA-restricted in a later analysis, and the HLA associations seemed to be driven largely by CMV exposure. Strong co-occurrence of HLA alleles, especially DR and DQ, made assigning TCR associations to individual alleles difficult. Specific HLA alleles were associated with 15,000 to 20,000 TCR beta sequences at a false discovery rate of 0.05 in a later analysis. Across donors, most TCR sequences were observed very rarely, whereas some public TCRs were present in many individuals.

The library came from the immunoSEQ multiplex PCR assay. For the multiplex PCR, a mixture combining 60 forward primers for TCR Vbeta segments and 13 reverse primers for TCR Jbeta segments was used. The CDR3 region of rearranged TCR beta genes was amplified from genomic DNA by a multiplex PCR assay. On the Illumina HiSeq System, the amplified TCR beta libraries were sequenced as 87-base-pair reads. Under the source paper's analysis protocol: A later analysis counted about 80 million unique TCR beta chains across the 666 repertoires, and 9.5 million to 11 million of these chains were shared by at least two donors. Raw reads were error-corrected and collapsed into unique sequences with a nearest-neighbor algorithm that merged closely related sequences to remove PCR and sequencing errors. CDR3 sequences were aligned to IMGT reference sequences to assign V, D and J gene segments. Each retained sequence needed at least a six-nucleotide match to both a V gene segment and a J gene segment. A rearrangement was called productive if the CDR3 had no stop codons and remained in frame with V and J, and every other rearrangement was called non-productive. CDR3 was defined by IMGT convention, running from the second conserved V-encoded cysteine to the conserved J-encoded phenylalanine. The earlier analysis of roughly 590 of the donors excluded any sequence lacking an unambiguous match to a single V gene segment. An earlier analysis of roughly 590 of the donors called V segments functional above 56.7% productive rearrangements and segregating when the between-donor standard deviation exceeded 5%. A statistical classification framework was built to diagnose cytomegalovirus status from the catalog of TCR beta chain sequences. In a later analysis, TCR nucleotide sequences were compared against IMGT/GENE-DB human TR gene sequences so that V and J genes could be assigned. Using the TCRdist pipeline, a later analysis assigned CDR3 sequences along with most-parsimonious VDJ recombination scenarios. In a later analysis, each TCR beta chain was defined by its CDR3 amino acid sequence together with its V-gene family, and reads lacking a unique V-gene family were excluded. In a later analysis, 550 to 650 highly shared, low-generation-probability nucleotide sequences were removed to address suspected cross-contamination and a sequencing artifact. For each public chain, a later analysis derived a clonal expansion index from normalized ranks of inferred template counts within each repertoire. In a later analysis, generation probabilities were computed with a VDJ recombination model fitted to out-of-frame rearrangements, and the resulting probabilities were checked against IGoR. A later analysis scored TCR-TCR, TCR-HLA and TCR-CMV co-occurrence with hypergeometric tests, applying a repertoire-size bias correction to TCR pairs. To estimate false discovery rates, a later analysis permuted the HLA or CMV assignments 20 times. In a later analysis, co-occurring TCRs were grouped using DBSCAN, with TCRdist sequence similarity added in when clustering inside HLA-allele-positive subsets. Repertoires with fewer than 30,000 or more than 120,000 public chains were left out of co-occurrence clustering, as were a handful of repertoires with anomalous nucleotide sharing. TCRdb provides this immuneACCESS table in a form limited to in-frame rearrangements. Some clones are lacking; in checked studies, under half of them reflect an unresolved V gene, and why the rest are absent is not known. V and J calls plus clone size are reproduced from that table; the DNA served to infer D and trimming. The table kept for this sample lists under 150,000 clones. The ten most abundant clones make up about 1.6% of the sample.

Sequenced: PBMCs. The receptor was derived from a woman aged 40 to 50 in good health and CMV-seronegative. The chain is assembled from TRBV5-5 and TRBJ1-3; TRBD1 could be the D gene, as 6 bases match. CDR3 sequence: CASSSFGTTGNTIYF. The nucleotide sequence is given as TGTGCCAGCAGCTCGTTCGGGACAACTGGAAACACCATATATTTT.